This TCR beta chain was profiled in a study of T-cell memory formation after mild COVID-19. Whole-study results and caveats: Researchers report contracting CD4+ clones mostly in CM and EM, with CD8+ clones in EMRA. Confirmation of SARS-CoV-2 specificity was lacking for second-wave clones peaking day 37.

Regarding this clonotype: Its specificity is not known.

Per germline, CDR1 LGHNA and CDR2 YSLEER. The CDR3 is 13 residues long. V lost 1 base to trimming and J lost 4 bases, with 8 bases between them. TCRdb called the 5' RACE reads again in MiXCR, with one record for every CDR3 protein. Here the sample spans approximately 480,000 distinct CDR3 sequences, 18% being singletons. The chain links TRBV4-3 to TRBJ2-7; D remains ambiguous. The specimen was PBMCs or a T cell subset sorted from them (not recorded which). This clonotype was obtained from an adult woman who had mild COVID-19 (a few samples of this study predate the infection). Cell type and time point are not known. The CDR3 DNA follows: TGCGCCAGCAGCCAAGGACCGACATACGAGCAGTACTTC. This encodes CASSQGPTYEQYF.